Included here is one T cell receptor beta chain sequence, with context. What it recognizes is unknown. This may arise from a read error, as a much more abundant clone is one base away. Each CDR3 protein gets one entry after TCRdb re-called the reads with MiXCR. Found here are about 770,000 distinct CDR3 sequences, around 29% of them singletons; the top ten hold over 10%. This sample stems from a study of T cell repertoires in cytomegalovirus infection. The CDR3 spans 18 residues. Germline V lookup: CDR1 SGHVS, CDR2 FNYEAQ. Sequenced here: cultured CD8+ T cells from PBMCs, sampled from culture after CMV antigen stimulation. The TCR sequence derives from a human donor in good health (CMV status not recorded). Some clones in this sample may be carry-over from other donors' samples. The gene calls are TRBV7-6 and TRBJ2-2, with D possibly matching TRBD2 (7 bases). In DNA, the CDR3 is TGTGCCAGCAGCTCACGCCAAGGGGGGGTTTTCAACACCGAGGAGCTGTTTTTT. Translated, it gives CASSSRQGGVFNTEELFF.